The present entry profiles one T cell receptor beta chain with its context. This entry comes from a study of control samples from healthy donors and cancer patients. Germline CDR1 and CDR2: LNHDA and SQIVND (reference sequence). Trimming at V came to 9 bases and at J to 3 bases, leaving 12 bases not matched to a gene. This CDR3 has 18 amino acids. Assay used: immunoSEQ multiplex PCR; TCRdb lists only in-frame clones, some missing. The sample consists of around 180,000 clones, 91% of them appearing once. This TCR was sampled from a woman aged 40-49 years in good health. The sequenced material came from blood. The rearrangement links TRBV19 to TRBJ2-6; 12 bases align to TRBD1. CDR3: CASQKPGQGAVGANVLTF. The CDR3 nucleotides are TGTGCCAGCCAGAAACCGGGACAGGGGGCGGTTGGGGCCAACGTCCTGACTTTC.